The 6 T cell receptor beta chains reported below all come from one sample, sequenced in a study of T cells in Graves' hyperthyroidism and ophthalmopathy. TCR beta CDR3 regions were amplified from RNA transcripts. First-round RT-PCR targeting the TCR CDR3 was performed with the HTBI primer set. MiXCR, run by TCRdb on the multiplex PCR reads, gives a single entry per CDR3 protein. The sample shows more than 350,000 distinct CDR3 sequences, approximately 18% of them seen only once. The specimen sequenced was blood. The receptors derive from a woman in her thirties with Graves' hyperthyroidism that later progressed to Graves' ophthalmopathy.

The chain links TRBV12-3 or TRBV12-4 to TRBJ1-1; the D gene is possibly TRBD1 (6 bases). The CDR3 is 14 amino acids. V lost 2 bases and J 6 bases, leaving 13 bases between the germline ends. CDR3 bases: TGTGCCAGCAGTTTACGGCAGGGGATCGCTGAAGCTTTCTTT. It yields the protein CASSLRQGIAEAFF.

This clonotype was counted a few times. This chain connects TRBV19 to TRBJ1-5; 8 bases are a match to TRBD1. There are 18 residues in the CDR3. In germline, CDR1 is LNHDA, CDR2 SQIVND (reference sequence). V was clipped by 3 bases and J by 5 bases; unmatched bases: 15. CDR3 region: CASSMGLDRGRIYQPQHF. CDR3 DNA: TGTGCCAGTAGTATGGGCCTTGACAGGGGTCGAATCTATCAGCCCCAGCATTTT. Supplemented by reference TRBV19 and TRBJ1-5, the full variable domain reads DGGITQSPKYLFRKEGQNVTLSCEQNLNHDAMYWYRQDPGQGLRLIYYSQIVNDFQKGDIAEGYSVSREKKESFPLTVTSAQKNPTAFYLCASSMGLDRGRIYQPQHFGDGTRLSIL.

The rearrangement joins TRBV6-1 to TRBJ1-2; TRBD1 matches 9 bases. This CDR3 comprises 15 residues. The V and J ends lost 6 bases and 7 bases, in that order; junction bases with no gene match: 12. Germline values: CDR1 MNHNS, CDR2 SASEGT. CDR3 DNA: TGTGCCAGCAGGGGATCCGGGACAGGGACGTCTGGCTACACCTTC. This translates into CASRGSGTGTSGYTF.

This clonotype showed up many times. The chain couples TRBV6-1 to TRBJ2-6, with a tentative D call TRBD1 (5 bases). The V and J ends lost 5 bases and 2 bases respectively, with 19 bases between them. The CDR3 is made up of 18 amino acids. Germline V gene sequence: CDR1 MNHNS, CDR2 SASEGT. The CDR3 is CASSLGWKGLTGANVLTF. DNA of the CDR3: TGTGCCAGCAGTCTTGGGTGGAAGGGGCTGACTGGGGCCAACGTCCTGACTTTC.

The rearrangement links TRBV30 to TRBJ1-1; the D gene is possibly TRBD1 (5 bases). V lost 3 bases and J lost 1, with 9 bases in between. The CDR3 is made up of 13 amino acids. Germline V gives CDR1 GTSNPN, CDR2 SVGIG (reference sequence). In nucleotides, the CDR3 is TGTGCCTGGAGACAGGACGGGAACACTGAAGCTTTCTTT. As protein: CAWRQDGNTEAFF.

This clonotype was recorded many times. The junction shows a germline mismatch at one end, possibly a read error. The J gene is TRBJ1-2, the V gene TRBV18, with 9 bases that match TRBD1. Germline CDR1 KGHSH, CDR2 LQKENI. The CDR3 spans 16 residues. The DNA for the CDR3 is TGTGCCGGCTCACCAGGACCGGGACAGGGAGAGGAAGGCTACACCTTC. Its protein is CAGSPGPGQGEEGYTF.